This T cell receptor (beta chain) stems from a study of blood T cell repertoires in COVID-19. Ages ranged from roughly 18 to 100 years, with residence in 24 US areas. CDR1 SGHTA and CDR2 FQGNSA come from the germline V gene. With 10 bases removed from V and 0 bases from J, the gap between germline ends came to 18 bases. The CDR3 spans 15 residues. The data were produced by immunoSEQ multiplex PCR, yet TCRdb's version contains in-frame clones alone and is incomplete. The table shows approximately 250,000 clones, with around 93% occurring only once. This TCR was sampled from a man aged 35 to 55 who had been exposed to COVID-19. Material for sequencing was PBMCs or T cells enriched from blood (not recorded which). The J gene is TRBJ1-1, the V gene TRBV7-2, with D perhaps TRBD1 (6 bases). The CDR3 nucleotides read TGTGCCATCATACGAGGTGGACAGATGAACACTGAAGCTTTCTTT. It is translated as CAIIRGGQMNTEAFF.